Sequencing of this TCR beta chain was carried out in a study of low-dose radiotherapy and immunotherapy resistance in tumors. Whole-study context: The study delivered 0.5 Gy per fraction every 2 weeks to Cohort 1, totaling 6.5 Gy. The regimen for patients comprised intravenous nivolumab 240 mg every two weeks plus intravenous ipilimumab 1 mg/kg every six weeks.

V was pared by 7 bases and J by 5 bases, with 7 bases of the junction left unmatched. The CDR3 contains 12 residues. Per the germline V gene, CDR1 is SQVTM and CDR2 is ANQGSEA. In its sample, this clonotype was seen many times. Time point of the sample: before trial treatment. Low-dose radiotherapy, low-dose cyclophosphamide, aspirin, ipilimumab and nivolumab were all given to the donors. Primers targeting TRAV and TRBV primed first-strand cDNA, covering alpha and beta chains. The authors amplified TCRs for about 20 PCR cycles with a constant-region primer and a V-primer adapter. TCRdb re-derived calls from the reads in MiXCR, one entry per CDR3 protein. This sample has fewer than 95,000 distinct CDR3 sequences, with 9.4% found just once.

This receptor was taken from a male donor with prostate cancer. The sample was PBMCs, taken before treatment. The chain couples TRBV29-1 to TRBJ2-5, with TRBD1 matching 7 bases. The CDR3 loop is CSAQGYLETQYF. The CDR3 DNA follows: TGCAGCGCACAGGGGTACTTGGAGACCCAGTACTTC.